Following are 5 T cell receptor beta chains from one sample sequenced in a study of lymphopenia after photon versus proton radiotherapy. Sequencing was performed with immunoSEQ multiplex PCR; in TCRdb, only in-frame clones are kept and a portion is missing. This table has roughly 65,000 clones, just over 90% appearing once. The specimen was peripheral blood, collected from a patient treated with photon-based radiotherapy. All receptors come from a woman in her 70s with pancreatic cancer.

V is TRBV14 and J is TRBJ1-2; unclear D gene. The germline gives CDR1 SGHDN, CDR2 FVKESK. V was pared by 5 bases and J by 1 base, with 26 bases between. This CDR3 contains 19 residues. The CDR3 loop reads CASSRSLGNSETFNYGYTF. The CDR3 DNA reads TGTGCCAGCAGCAGATCACTAGGAAACTCCGAAACCTTTAACTATGGCTACACCTTC.

The genes are TRBV27 and TRBJ1-3, with unresolved D. Germline V CDR1 and CDR2: MNHEY, SMNVEV (reference sequence). V was cut by 6 bases and J by 0 bases, with 12 bases left in between. This CDR3 has 15 amino acids. In DNA, the CDR3 is TGTGCCAGCAGCCGAACTCCCAGCTCTGGAAACACCATATATTTT. Its protein product is CASSRTPSSGNTIYF.

Only one count was recorded for this clone. The genes are TRBV18 and TRBJ2-4; D may match TRBD1 or TRBD2 (5 bases each). Germline assignment: CDR1 KGHSH and CDR2 LQKENI. The V and J ends lost 6 bases and 0 bases respectively, with 9 bases between them. The CDR3 totals 14 residues. The CDR3 loop reads CASSTGTAKNIQYF. Written as DNA, the CDR3 is TGTGCCAGCTCCACCGGGACAGCCAAAAACATTCAGTACTTC.

The genes are TRBV19 and TRBJ1-1; possibly TRBD1 for D (5 bases). This CDR3 region has 14 residues. Looked up from germline, CDR1 is LNHDA and CDR2 is SQIVND (reference sequence). Between the trimmed V and J ends, which lost 6 bases and 2 bases, there was a span of 13 bases. CDR3 in amino acids: CASRPTVPNTEAFF. For the CDR3, the DNA is TGTGCCAGTAGGCCGACAGTTCCTAACACTGAAGCTTTCTTT. Filled out from reference TRBV19 and TRBJ1-1, the complete variable domain reads DGGITQSPKYLFRKEGQNVTLSCEQNLNHDAMYWYRQDPGQGLRLIYYSQIVNDFQKGDIAEGYSVSREKKESFPLTVTSAQKNPTAFYLCASRPTVPNTEAFFGQGTRLTVV.

The CDR3 sequence: CASSFDIAGGTEAFF. CDR3 sequence (DNA): TGTGCCAGCAGTTTCGACATTGCAGGGGGCACTGAAGCTTTCTTT. This chain uses TRBV6-5 with TRBJ1-1, with 7 nucleotides matching TRBD1. This CDR3 spans 15 amino acids. Trimming took 4 bases from V and 4 from J; bases not matched to a gene: 9. Looked up from germline, CDR1 is MNHEY and CDR2 is SVGAGI.